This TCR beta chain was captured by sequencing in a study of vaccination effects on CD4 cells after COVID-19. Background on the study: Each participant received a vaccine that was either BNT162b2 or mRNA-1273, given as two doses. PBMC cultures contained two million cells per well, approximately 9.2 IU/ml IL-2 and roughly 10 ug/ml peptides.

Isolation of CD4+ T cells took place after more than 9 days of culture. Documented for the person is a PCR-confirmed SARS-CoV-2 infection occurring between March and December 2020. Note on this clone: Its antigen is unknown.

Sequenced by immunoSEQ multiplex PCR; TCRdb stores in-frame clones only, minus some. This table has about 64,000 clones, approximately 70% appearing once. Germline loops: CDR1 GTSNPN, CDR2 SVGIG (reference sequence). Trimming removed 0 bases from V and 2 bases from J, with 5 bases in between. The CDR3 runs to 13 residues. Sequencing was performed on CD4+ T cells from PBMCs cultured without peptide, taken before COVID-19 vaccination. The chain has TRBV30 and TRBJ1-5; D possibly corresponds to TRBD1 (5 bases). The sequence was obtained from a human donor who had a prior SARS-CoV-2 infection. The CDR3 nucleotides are TGTGCCTGGAGTGTAGGGGGCAATCAGCCCCAGCATTTT. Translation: CAWSVGGNQPQHF.